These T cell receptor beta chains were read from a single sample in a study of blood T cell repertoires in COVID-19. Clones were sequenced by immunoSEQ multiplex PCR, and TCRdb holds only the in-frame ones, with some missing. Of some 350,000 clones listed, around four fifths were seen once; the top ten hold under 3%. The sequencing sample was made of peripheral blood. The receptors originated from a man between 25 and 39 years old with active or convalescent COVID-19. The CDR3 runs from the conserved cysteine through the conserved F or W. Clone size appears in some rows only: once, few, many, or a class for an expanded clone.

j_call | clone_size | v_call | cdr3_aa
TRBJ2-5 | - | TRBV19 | CASRGRGEGETQYF
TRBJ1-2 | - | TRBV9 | CASSVVGAVYGYTF
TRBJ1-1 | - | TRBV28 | CASSLYSGAEAFF
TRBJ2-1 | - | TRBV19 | CASSPMPGGLNEQFF
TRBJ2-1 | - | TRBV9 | CASSVMGGTIYNEQFF
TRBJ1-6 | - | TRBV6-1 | CASSEQGTYNSPLHF
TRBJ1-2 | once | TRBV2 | CASSALRGRNYGYTF
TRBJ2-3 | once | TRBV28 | CASITGTAQADTQYF
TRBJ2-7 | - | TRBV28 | CASSPQRRTEQYF
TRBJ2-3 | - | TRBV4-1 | CASSEEESTDTQYF
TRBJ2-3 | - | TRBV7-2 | CASSPLAGGPDTQYF
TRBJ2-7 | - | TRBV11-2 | CASSPNRGRVDEQYF
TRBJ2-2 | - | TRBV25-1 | CASSGGRDRGRHSGELFF
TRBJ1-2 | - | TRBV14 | CASSPGRDSRTF
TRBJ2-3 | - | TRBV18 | CASSPVEDTQYF
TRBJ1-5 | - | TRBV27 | CASSIDRGGQPQHF
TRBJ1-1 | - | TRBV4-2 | CASSQDLYNEAFF
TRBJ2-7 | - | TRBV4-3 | CASRLDRGSYEQYF
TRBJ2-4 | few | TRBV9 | CASSAGGVAGLAKNIQYF
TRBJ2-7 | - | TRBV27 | CASSFGGGKWEQYF
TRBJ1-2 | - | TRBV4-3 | CASSQDSGSRGGYTF
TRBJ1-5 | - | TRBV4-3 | CASSQDGSGGEPQHF
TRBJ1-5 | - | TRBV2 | CASSGNRGYQPQHF
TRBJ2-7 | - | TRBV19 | CASSGGAGDEQYF
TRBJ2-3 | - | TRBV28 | CASGGDGGGTDTQYF
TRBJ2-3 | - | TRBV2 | CASSLSGGGSTDTQYF
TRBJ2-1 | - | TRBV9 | CASSVGTGSYNEQFF
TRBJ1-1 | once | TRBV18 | CASSPRGDSLNTEAFF
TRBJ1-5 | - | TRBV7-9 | CASSLAGANQPQHF
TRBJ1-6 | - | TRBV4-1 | CASSQEGGRDSSYNSPLHF
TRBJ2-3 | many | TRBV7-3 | CASSSRPDRGADTQYF
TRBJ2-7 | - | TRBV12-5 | CASGTKPTGSHEQYF
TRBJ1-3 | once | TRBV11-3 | CASSVRDRPGNTIYF
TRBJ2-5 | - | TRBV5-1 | CASSSGTSGMRETQYF
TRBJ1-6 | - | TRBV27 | CASSLQGNSPLHF
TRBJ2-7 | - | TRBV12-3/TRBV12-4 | CASSGYEQYF
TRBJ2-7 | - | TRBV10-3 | CAISESMRVQYF
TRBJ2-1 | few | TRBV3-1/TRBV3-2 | CASSRLIYNEQFF
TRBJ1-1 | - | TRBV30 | CAWSATRTGGTEAFF
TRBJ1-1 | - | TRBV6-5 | CASSFVGANTEAFF
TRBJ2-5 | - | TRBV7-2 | CASSSLAGGLQETQYF
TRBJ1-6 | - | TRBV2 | CASSNRGIDSPLHF
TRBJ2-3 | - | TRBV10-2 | CASSEGGTVDTQYF
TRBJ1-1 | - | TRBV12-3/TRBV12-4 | CASSPGLPHEAFF
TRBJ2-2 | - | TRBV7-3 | CASSLPSDRNTGELFF
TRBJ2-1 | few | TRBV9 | CASSTHSGGAAQFF
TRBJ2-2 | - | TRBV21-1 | CASTRTGGNTGELFF
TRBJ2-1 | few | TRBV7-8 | CASSSPGTSGSSSYNEQFF
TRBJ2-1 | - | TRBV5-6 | CASSSLAQRELHNEQFF
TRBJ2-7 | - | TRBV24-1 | CATSELPRQAKSTPTNPGHEQYF
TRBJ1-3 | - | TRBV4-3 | CASSRYYEVENTIYF